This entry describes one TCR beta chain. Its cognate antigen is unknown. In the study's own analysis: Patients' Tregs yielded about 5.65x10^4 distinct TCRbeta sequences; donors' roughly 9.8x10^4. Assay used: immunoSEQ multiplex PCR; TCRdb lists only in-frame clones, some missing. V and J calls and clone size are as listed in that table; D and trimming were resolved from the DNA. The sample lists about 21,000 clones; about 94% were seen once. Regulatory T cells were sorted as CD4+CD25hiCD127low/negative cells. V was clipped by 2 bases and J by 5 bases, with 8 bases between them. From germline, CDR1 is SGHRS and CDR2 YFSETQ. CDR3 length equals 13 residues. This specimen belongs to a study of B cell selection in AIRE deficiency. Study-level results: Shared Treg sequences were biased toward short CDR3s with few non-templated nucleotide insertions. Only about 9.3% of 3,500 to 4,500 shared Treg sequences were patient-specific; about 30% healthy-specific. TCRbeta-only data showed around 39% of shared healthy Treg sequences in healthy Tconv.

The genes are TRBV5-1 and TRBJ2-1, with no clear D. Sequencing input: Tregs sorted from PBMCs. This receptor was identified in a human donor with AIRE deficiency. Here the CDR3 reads CASSFNRDNEQFF. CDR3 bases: TGCGCCAGCAGCTTCAACAGAGACAATGAGCAGTTCTTC.